The 12 T cell receptor beta chains presented below share a single source sample, sequenced in a study of spatial heterogeneity in lung cancer. TCRdb re-analysed the 5' RACE reads in MiXCR, keeping a single row per CDR3 protein. The data show roughly 120,000 distinct CDR3 sequences, more than 10% seen once. Noted time point: blood at routine non-recurrence follow-up after resection. Tumor, nontumor lung or frozen PBMC supplied whole RNA that was sequenced unsorted. The specimen comprised PBMCs, sampled at follow-up. These receptors were collected from a male donor with early-stage non-small cell lung cancer.

There are many counts of this clonotype. The chain joins TRBV7-9 to TRBJ2-5; D call uncertain. The CDR3 has 14 amino acids. Germline loops: CDR1 SEHNR, CDR2 FQNEAQ (reference sequence). The V end lost 0 bases, the J end lost 0 bases, and 5 bases lay between the germline ends. The CDR3 DNA reads as TGTGCCAGCAGCTTAGCGGCGGACCAAGAGACCCAGTACTTC. Its translation: CASSLAADQETQYF.

This clonotype turned up a few times. The gene calls are TRBV24-1 and TRBJ1-5; D unclear. V shed 2 bases and J shed 7 bases, with 14 bases lying between them. This CDR3 contains 15 residues. The germline gives CDR1 KGHDR, CDR2 SFDVKD. The chain's CDR3 is CATSDSHGGYQPQHF. DNA of the CDR3: TGTGCCACCAGTGATTCTCATGGCGGTTACCAGCCCCAGCATTTT.

This clonotype was counted only a few times. The chain joins TRBV11-3 to TRBJ2-1; D unclear. Per germline, CDR1 SGHNT and CDR2 YENEEA. Trimming removed 1 base from V and 8 bases from J, with 6 bases in between. This CDR3 has 12 residues. CDR3 nucleotides: TGTGCCAGCAGCTTAGCGGGTTATGAGCAGTTCTTC. Its protein is CASSLAGYEQFF. The entire variable domain, with the rest obtained from reference TRBV11-3 and TRBJ2-1, is as follows: EAGVVQSPRYKIIEKKQPVAFWCNPISGHNTLYWYLQNLGQGPELLIRYENEEAVDDSQLPKDRFSAERLKGVDSTLKIQPAELGDSAVYLCASSLAGYEQFFGPGTRLTVL.

Ten or more counts support this clonotype. The chain couples TRBV29-1 to TRBJ2-3; D is perhaps TRBD1 or TRBD2 (5 bases each). The CDR3 runs to 14 residues. Between the trimmed V and J ends, which lost 7 bases and 1 base, there was a span of 15 bases. The germline CDR1 and CDR2 sequences are SQVTM and ANQGSEA. The CDR3 DNA reads TGCAGCGGGACTCGGGACGGCCGCACAGATACGCAGTATTTT. As protein: CSGTRDGRTDTQYF.

This clonotype was seen repeatedly, ten times or more. This rearrangement joins TRBV23-1 to TRBJ2-2; a weak D match, TRBD2 (5 bases). TRBV23-1 is an open reading frame whose function is uncertain. The CDR3 is made up of 18 amino acids. V was cut by 3 bases and J by 2 bases, with 19 bases left in between. This CDR3 reads CASSQSREARRNTGELFF. The CDR3 DNA sequence: TGCGCCAGCAGTCAGAGCCGGGAAGCCCGACGAAACACCGGGGAGCTGTTTTTT.

The chain joins TRBV10-3 to TRBJ1-5; no clear D. The CDR3 is 13 residues long. V was clipped by 5 bases and J by 7 bases, with 12 bases between them. Germline V gene sequence: CDR1 ENHRY, CDR2 SYGVKD. The chain's CDR3 is CAISPAMNQPQHF. The CDR3 DNA reads TGTGCCATCAGTCCCGCGATGAACCAGCCCCAGCATTTT.

This clonotype was recorded many times. The CDR3 sequence: CASSVVGGGQETQYF. DNA for the CDR3: TGTGCCAGCAGCGTAGTCGGGGGCGGGCAAGAGACCCAGTACTTC. The chain recombines TRBV9 with TRBJ2-5, with D perhaps TRBD1 or TRBD2 (6 bases each). The CDR3 length is 15 residues. Trimming removed 0 bases from V and 2 bases from J, with 11 bases in between. Germline V CDR1 and CDR2: SGDLS, YYNGEE. Full variable domain (remainder filled in from reference TRBV9 and TRBJ2-5): DSGVTQTPKHLITATGQRVTLRCSPRSGDLSVYWYQQSLDQGLQFLIQYYNGEERAKGNILERFSAQQFPDLHSELNLSSLELGDSALYFCASSVVGGGQETQYFGPGTRLLVL.

This clonotype was picked up a small number of times. The chain joins TRBV11-1 to TRBJ2-5; tentative D call: TRBD2 (6 bases). The germline V and J ends were trimmed by 2 bases and 5 bases, with 12 bases remaining between them. Germline V gene data show CDR1 as SGHAT and CDR2 as FQDESV (reference sequence). This CDR3 has 14 amino acids. The CDR3 DNA sequence: TGTGCCAGCAGCTTAATCGGGGGAGTCGAGACCCAGTACTTC. Translation gives CASSLIGGVETQYF.

This clonotype came up many times. The V gene is TRBV11-2, the J gene TRBJ1-1; D is undetermined. V dropped 5 bases and J dropped 3 bases, with 13 bases sitting between them. The CDR3 consists of 14 residues. Germline CDR1 and CDR2: SGHAT and FQNNGV. CDR3 nucleotides: TGTGCCAGCAGCCATACTGGGCAGTACACTGAAGCTTTCTTT. The encoded protein is CASSHTGQYTEAFF.

The rearrangement uses TRBV11-2 and TRBJ1-1, with D possibly TRBD1 on 5 matching bases. The ends were cut back, 7 bases at V and 3 bases at J, with 18 bases in the middle. Germline CDR1 is SGHAT and CDR2 is FQNNGV. This CDR3 spans 15 amino acids. As DNA, the CDR3 is TGTGCCAGCATCCCTGCAGGCAGGGCCCACACTGAAGCTTTCTTT. Its protein product is CASIPAGRAHTEAFF.

The rearrangement joins TRBV30 to TRBJ1-5, with a possible D match to TRBD1 (5 bases). The germline CDR1 and CDR2 sequences are GTSNPN and SVGIG (reference sequence). Deletions cut 0 bases from V and 7 bases from J, with 13 bases between. There are 14 residues in the CDR3. CDR3 sequence reads: CAWSVRSGPQPQHF. The CDR3 nucleotides are TGTGCCTGGAGTGTACGATCAGGGCCCCAGCCCCAGCATTTT.

The chain is built from TRBV28 and TRBJ2-3; D uncertain. Germline CDR1 and CDR2: MDHEN and SYDVKM. The CDR3 has 14 residues. With 6 bases removed from V and 1 base from J, the gap between germline ends came to 11 bases. The CDR3 DNA reads as TGTGCCAGCAGCCTGAGGACCGGCACAGATACGCAGTATTTT. It yields the protein CASSLRTGTDTQYF.